Listed below are T cell receptor beta chains from one sample, sequenced in a study of vaccination effects on CD4 cells after COVID-19. No antigen has been assigned to these receptors. Libraries were prepared by immunoSEQ multiplex PCR; TCRdb keeps only in-frame clonotypes and omits some of them. The table shows 26,000 or so clones, with about 83% occurring only once. The sequencing here drew on CD4+ T cells from PBMCs cultured with HCoV-NL63 spike peptides, taken after COVID-19 vaccination. These receptors all stem from a human donor who received a COVID-19 vaccine. Some clones in this sample may be carry-over from other donors' samples. Each CDR3 is given with its conserved first and last residue. A D gene is named only where the DNA matches it firmly. Clone sizes are given selectively: once, few, many, or a class where the clone is expanded.

>-|TRBV12-3/TRBV12-4|-|TRBJ2-5
CASSPYGGETQYF
TGTGCCAGCAGCCCCTATGGGGGAGAGACCCAGTACTTC
>-|TRBV5-1|TRBD2|TRBJ2-7
CASSLGIPSQREGSYEQYF
TGCGCCAGCAGCTTGGGTATCCCCTCCCAGCGGGAGGGATCATACGAGCAGTACTTC
>-|TRBV12-2|-|TRBJ1-2
CASRLSTRRGVYGYTF
TGTGCAAGTCGCTTATCCACTAGAAGAGGGGTCTATGGCTACACCTTC
>-|TRBV5-8|-|TRBJ1-4
CASSHPSVATNEKLFF
TGTGCCAGCAGCCATCCCTCCGTAGCAACTAATGAAAAACTGTTTTTT
>-|TRBV14|TRBD1|TRBJ2-6
CASSQPGGPGANVLTF
TGTGCCAGCAGCCAGCCAGGGGGCCCTGGGGCCAACGTCCTGACTTTC
>-|TRBV3-1/TRBV3-2|-|TRBJ2-5
CASSGRGKQETQYF
TGTGCCAGCAGCGGTAGGGGGAAACAAGAGACCCAGTACTTC
>-|TRBV6-5|-|TRBJ2-5
CATQGPFGETQYF
TGTGCCACCCAGGGGCCATTCGGAGAGACCCAGTACTTC
>-|TRBV7-9|-|TRBJ2-2
CASSSGWVGTGELFF
TGTGCCAGCAGCTCGGGTTGGGTCGGCACCGGGGAGCTGTTTTTT
>-|TRBV27|TRBD1|TRBJ2-1
CASTRGRLAANEQFF
TGTGCCAGCACCAGGGGGCGTTTAGCGGCCAATGAGCAGTTCTTC
>-|TRBV7-3|-|TRBJ2-1
CASSPGGADTGVREQFF
TGTGCCAGCAGCCCTGGAGGGGCGGATACAGGGGTTCGTGAGCAGTTCTTC
>few|TRBV7-2|-|TRBJ1-2
CASSRTPDGLGYGYTF
TGTGCCAGCAGTAGGACCCCGGACGGGCTAGGATATGGCTACACCTTC
>-|TRBV5-8|-|TRBJ2-4
CASSLGRGTGTKNIQYF
TGTGCCAGCAGCTTGGGGCGGGGAACGGGGACCAAAAACATTCAGTACTTC
>-|TRBV24-1|TRBD2|TRBJ2-1
CATSDLGGGDNEQFF
TGTGCCACCAGTGATTTGGGCGGGGGGGACAATGAGCAGTTCTTC
>-|TRBV6-6|TRBD1|TRBJ1-1
CASSYPPGQGGTEAFF
TGTGCCAGCAGTTACCCCCCGGGACAGGGTGGGACTGAAGCTTTCTTT
>-|TRBV19|TRBD1|TRBJ1-4
CASSMTPGQAAKLFF
TGTGCCAGTAGTATGACCCCGGGACAGGCGGCAAAACTGTTTTTT
>-|TRBV5-1|TRBD2|TRBJ2-5
CASSSAGVLQETQYF
TGCGCCAGCAGCTCAGCGGGGGTCCTCCAAGAGACCCAGTACTTC
>-|TRBV12-3/TRBV12-4|-|TRBJ1-1
CASAMGKIQEAFF
TGTGCCAGCGCGATGGGGAAGATACAAGAAGCTTTCTTT
>-|TRBV27|TRBD1|TRBJ1-2
CASSPDRDRGLYGYTF
TGTGCCAGCAGCCCAGATAGGGACAGGGGGCTCTATGGCTACACCTTC
>-|TRBV5-3|-|TRBJ2-3
CARSRPGSSGLDTQYF
TGTGCCAGAAGCCGTCCGGGATCAAGTGGACTAGATACGCAGTATTTT
>-|TRBV24-1|-|TRBJ2-3
CATSVASTDTQYF
TGTGCCACCAGCGTTGCGAGCACAGATACGCAGTATTTT
>few|TRBV5-1|-|TRBJ1-2
CASRFHSDYGYTF
TGCGCCAGCAGATTCCATTCGGACTATGGCTACACCTTC
>-|TRBV3-1/TRBV3-2|-|TRBJ1-4
CASSQWADNEKLFF
TGTGCCAGCAGCCAATGGGCAGATAATGAAAAACTGTTTTTT
>once|TRBV2|TRBD2|TRBJ2-3
CASSRLALLTDTQYF
TGTGCCAGCAGTCGACTAGCGCTACTCACAGATACGCAGTATTTT
>-|TRBV27|TRBD1|TRBJ1-5
CASSFSQGQGAHQPQHF
TGTGCCAGCAGTTTCAGCCAGGGACAGGGGGCGCATCAGCCCCAGCATTTT
>-|TRBV2|-|TRBJ1-6
CASISREGGYNSPLHF
TGTGCCAGCATCAGCAGGGAGGGTGGGTATAATTCACCCCTCCACTTT
>-|TRBV6-4|TRBD1|TRBJ2-1
CASPGDRSYNEQFF
TGTGCCAGCCCTGGGGACAGGTCCTACAATGAGCAGTTCTTC
>-|TRBV7-3|TRBD1|TRBJ1-1
CASSTQGGDTEAFF
TGTGCCAGCAGCACGCAGGGGGGGGACACTGAAGCTTTCTTT
>-|TRBV3-1/TRBV3-2|-|TRBJ1-4
CASSQDEGRGEKLFF
TGTGCCAGCAGCCAAGACGAGGGTAGAGGTGAAAAACTGTTTTTT
>-|TRBV5-4|-|TRBJ1-5
CASSPGTDQPQHF
TGTGCCAGCAGCCCAGGCACGGATCAGCCCCAGCATTTT
>-|TRBV18|-|TRBJ1-4
CASSPVTAPTNEKLFF
TGTGCCAGCTCACCAGTGACGGCTCCAACTAATGAAAAACTGTTTTTT
>once|TRBV6-5|-|TRBJ2-3
CASSYVGASTDTQYF
TGTGCCAGCAGTTACGTTGGGGCTAGCACAGATACGCAGTATTTT
>-|TRBV7-3|-|TRBJ2-1
CASSLTYGAPEQFF
TGTGCCAGCAGCTTAACCTACGGAGCACCTGAGCAGTTCTTC
>-|TRBV18|TRBD2|TRBJ2-5
CASSPLAGAQETQYF
TGTGCCAGCTCCCCCTTAGCGGGGGCCCAAGAGACCCAGTACTTC
>-|TRBV6-4|-|TRBJ1-1
CASRGGRDTEAFF
TGTGCCAGCAGGGGTGGAAGGGACACTGAAGCTTTCTTT
>-|TRBV27|-|TRBJ2-2
CASSQFSGELFF
TGTGCCAGCAGCCAATTCTCCGGGGAGCTGTTTTTT
>-|TRBV11-2|-|TRBJ1-6
CASSLGRGGGGNSPLHF
TGTGCCAGCAGCTTAGGCAGGGGAGGGGGGGGTAATTCACCCCTCCACTTT
>-|TRBV12-2|-|TRBJ2-1
CASRTTSLRLALSNEQFF
TGTGCAAGTCGGACCACATCCCTTCGTCTGGCCCTCTCCAATGAGCAGTTCTTC
>-|TRBV7-8|-|TRBJ2-6
CASSPHRRQVSGANVLTF
TGTGCCAGCAGCCCCCACCGACGACAGGTCTCTGGGGCCAACGTCCTGACTTTC
>-|TRBV6-5|-|TRBJ2-3
CASSYSRGGTDTQYF
TGTGCCAGCAGTTACTCCCGCGGGGGCACAGATACGCAGTATTTT
>-|TRBV5-8|-|TRBJ1-3
CASSLGTLPSSGNTIYF
TGTGCCAGCAGCCTAGGGACACTTCCGAGCTCTGGAAACACCATATATTTT
>-|TRBV19|TRBD1|TRBJ1-1
CASSTYRGFTEAFF
TGTGCCAGTAGTACTTACAGGGGTTTCACTGAAGCTTTCTTT
>-|TRBV5-4|-|TRBJ2-5
CASSYSAGTQQETQYF
TGTGCCAGCAGCTACAGCGCCGGTACACAACAAGAGACCCAGTACTTC
>few|TRBV7-3|TRBD1|TRBJ2-2
CASSRDRNTGELFF
TGTGCCAGCAGCCGGGACAGAAACACCGGGGAGCTGTTTTTT
>-|TRBV28|-|TRBJ2-1
CASSPPPGANEQFF
TGTGCCAGCAGTCCTCCCCCGGGAGCCAATGAGCAGTTCTTC
>-|TRBV6-5|TRBD1|TRBJ1-5
CASSYGGQGSNQPQHF
TGTGCCAGCAGTTATGGGGGACAGGGAAGCAATCAGCCCCAGCATTTT
>few|TRBV3-1/TRBV3-2|-|TRBJ2-3
CASSPNLGDTQYF
TGTGCCAGCAGCCCCAACTTAGGGGATACGCAGTATTTT
>-|TRBV11-2|-|TRBJ2-3
CASTAQGGAALTDTQYF
TGTGCCAGCACAGCCCAAGGGGGGGCGGCTCTCACAGATACGCAGTATTTT
>-|TRBV5-4|-|TRBJ2-2
CASSFQKEVGTGELFF
TGTGCCAGCAGCTTTCAAAAGGAGGTCGGCACCGGGGAGCTGTTTTTT
>-|TRBV6-6|-|TRBJ1-2
CASISDRQRYGYTF
TGTGCCAGCATCAGCGACAGGCAGCGCTATGGCTACACCTTC
>-|TRBV9|-|TRBJ2-2
CASSVDLTGELFF
TGTGCCAGCAGCGTAGACTTAACCGGGGAGCTGTTTTTT
>-|TRBV5-1|-|TRBJ2-3
CASSFLGGTDTQYF
TGCGCCAGCAGCTTCCTAGGGGGCACAGATACGCAGTATTTT
>-|TRBV2|-|TRBJ2-3
CASRGRAGSTDTQYF
TGTGCCAGCAGGGGCCGTGCGGGGTCCACAGATACGCAGTATTTT
>-|TRBV5-1|TRBD1|TRBJ1-5
CASSLSAGQNQPQHF
TGCGCCAGCAGCTTGTCTGCGGGACAGAATCAGCCCCAGCATTTT
>-|TRBV24-1|-|TRBJ2-1
CATSETVHNEQFF
TGTGCCACCAGTGAGACAGTCCACAATGAGCAGTTCTTC